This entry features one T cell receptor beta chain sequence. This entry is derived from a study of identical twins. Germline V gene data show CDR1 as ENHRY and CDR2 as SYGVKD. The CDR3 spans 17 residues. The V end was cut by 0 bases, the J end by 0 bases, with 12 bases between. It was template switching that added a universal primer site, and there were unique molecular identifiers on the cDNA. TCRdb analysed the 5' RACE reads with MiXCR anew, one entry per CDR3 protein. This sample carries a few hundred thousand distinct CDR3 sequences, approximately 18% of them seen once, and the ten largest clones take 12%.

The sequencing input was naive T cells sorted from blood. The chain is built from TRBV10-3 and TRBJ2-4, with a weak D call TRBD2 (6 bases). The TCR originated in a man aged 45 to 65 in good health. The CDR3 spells CAISESISGLAKNIQYF. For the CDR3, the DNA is TGTGCCATCAGTGAGTCGATTTCGGGACTAGCCAAAAACATTCAGTACTTC.